The next 22 T cell receptor beta chains were all read from a single sample in a study of T cell responses to AZD1222 COVID-19 vaccine. The table came from immunoSEQ multiplex PCR; TCRdb's copy has only in-frame clones and leaves some out. Of 150,000 to 200,000 clones in the sample, roughly nine tenths are singletons; the top ten hold approximately 1.3%. Material: peripheral blood, obtained 28 days after the second AZD1222 dose. All receptors derive from an adult who received the AZD1222 COVID-19 vaccine.

The gene calls are TRBV15 and TRBJ2-1; no definite D call. The CDR3 is 14 amino acids. The V gene lost 8 bases and the J gene lost 5 bases, with 16 bases spanning the gap. The V gene's germline CDR1 is LNHNV and CDR2 YYDKDF (reference sequence). CDR3 sequence reads: CATVIPGSNNEQFF. As DNA, the CDR3 is TGTGCCACCGTTATCCCCGGCAGCAACAATGAGCAGTTCTTC.

J is TRBJ1-5 and V is TRBV19; no clear D. Between the trimmed V and J ends, which lost 3 bases and 2 bases, there was a span of 8 bases. The CDR3 runs 14 residues. The V gene's germline CDR1 is LNHDA and CDR2 SQIVND (reference sequence). The CDR3, as DNA: TGTGCCAGTAGTATCGACGGCGGCAATCAGCCCCAGCATTTT. Translated, it gives CASSIDGGNQPQHF.

V is TRBV7-2 and J is TRBJ1-4; D unresolved. Germline values: CDR1 SGHTA, CDR2 FQGNSA. The CDR3 is made up of 15 amino acids. V dropped 1 base and J dropped 6 bases, with 12 bases sitting between them. CDR3 in DNA: TGTGCCAGCAGCTTAGTTTGGACTTCCGATGAAAAACTGTTTTTT. Its translation: CASSLVWTSDEKLFF.

The V call is TRBV30, the J call TRBJ1-1, with D possibly TRBD1 on 5 matching bases. The CDR3 has 13 amino acids. Between the trimmed V and J ends, which lost 5 bases and 5 bases, there was a span of 15 bases. Per the germline V gene, CDR1 is GTSNPN and CDR2 is SVGIG (reference sequence). The CDR3 loop reads CAWSPGEGTEAFF. CDR3 DNA: TGTGCCTGGTCCCCGGGGGAGGGAACTGAAGCTTTCTTT.

This chain uses TRBV5-6 with TRBJ1-5, with TRBD1 matching over 8 bases. V shed 2 bases and J 5 bases; nucleotides not matched to a gene: 9. Germline V gives CDR1 SGHDT, CDR2 YYEEEE. CDR3 length: 16 residues. The CDR3, as DNA: TGTGCCAGCAGCTTAACGGGACAGGAGGGATATCAGCCCCAGCATTTT. The encoded protein is CASSLTGQEGYQPQHF.

This sequence joins TRBV6-5 and TRBJ1-5; 8 bases fit TRBD1. V shed 9 bases and J 6 bases; nucleotides not matched to a gene: 13. CDR1 and CDR2 (germline): MNHEY, SVGAGI. There are 15 residues in the CDR3. The chain's CDR3 is CASRRAGGIGQPQHF. CDR3 nucleotides: TGTGCCAGTCGCCGCGCAGGGGGCATCGGTCAGCCCCAGCATTTT.

V and J are TRBV6-6 and TRBJ1-3; D gene ambiguous. This CDR3 has 13 amino acids. CDR1 and CDR2 (germline): MNHNY, SVGAGI (reference sequence). V lost 5 bases, J lost 4 bases, and 9 bases lay in between. CDR3 DNA: TGTGCCAGCAGTCAGGTGGGCGGAAACACCATATATTTT. This translates into CASSQVGGNTIYF.

The V call is TRBV30, the J call TRBJ1-2; no clear D gene. With 0 bases removed from V and 1 base from J, the gap between germline ends came to 21 bases. The CDR3 is 18 residues long. The germline CDR1 and CDR2 sequences are GTSNPN and SVGIG (reference sequence). CDR3: CAWSVLARPSAFNYGYTF. Here the CDR3 DNA reads TGTGCCTGGAGTGTACTTGCCAGACCCTCCGCTTTTAACTATGGCTACACCTTC.

Only a few counts were recorded for this clone. The CDR3 here is CASSPYGEGVNQPQHF. Here the CDR3 DNA reads TGTGCCAGCTCACCTTACGGCGAGGGGGTTAATCAGCCCCAGCATTTT. The V and J genes are TRBV18 and TRBJ1-5; D might be TRBD1 (6 bases). The germline CDR1 and CDR2 sequences are KGHSH and LQKENI. The CDR3 length is 16 residues. V gave up 3 bases and J gave up 4 bases, with 16 bases separating them.

The chain uses TRBV3-1 (or the pseudogene TRBV3-2) and TRBJ1-1; D is possibly TRBD1 (6 bases). Trimming cost V 4 bases and J 3 bases, with 12 bases left between them. This CDR3 has 14 residues. In germline, CDR1 is LGHDT, CDR2 YNNKEL (reference sequence). The CDR3 loop is CASSLAGADTEAFF. CDR3 coding DNA: TGTGCCAGCAGCCTTGCAGGGGCGGACACTGAAGCTTTCTTT.

CDR3 DNA sequence: TGCGCCAGCAGCTTTTCGAACTACGAGCAGTACTTC. Protein product: CASSFSNYEQYF. The chain recombines TRBV5-1 with TRBJ2-7, with no clear D. The CDR3 spans 12 residues. CDR1 is SGHRS, CDR2 YFSETQ, per germline. The ends were cut back, 2 bases at V and 3 bases at J, with 6 bases in the middle.

The chain uses TRBV12-3 or TRBV12-4 and TRBJ1-2; D remains ambiguous. V was pared by 1 base and J by 7 bases, with 10 bases between. CDR3 length: 13 residues. The CDR3: CASSLVAGTGYTF. DNA of the CDR3: TGTGCCAGCAGTTTAGTTGCCGGTACTGGCTACACCTTC.

The rearrangement joins TRBV3-1 (or the pseudogene TRBV3-2) to TRBJ1-6, with 9 bases identical to TRBD1. J was trimmed by 8 bases and V by 4 bases; bases with no gene match: 6. The length of the CDR3 is 15 residues. Germline CDR1 is LGHDT and CDR2 is YNNKEL (reference sequence). The CDR3 nucleotides are TGTGCCAGCAGCCGGACAGGGGCTTTGGATTCACCCCTCCACTTT. It is translated as CASSRTGALDSPLHF.

This clone was counted once. The same CDR3 also results from other DNA sequences found in this sample. The gene calls are TRBV3-1 (or the pseudogene TRBV3-2) and TRBJ1-2; TRBD1 agrees at 8 bases. CDR1 and CDR2 (germline): LGHDT, YNNKEL (reference sequence). With 7 bases clipped from V and 8 bases from J, the junction kept 15 bases outside the gene matches. The CDR3 consists of 15 residues. The CDR3 DNA follows: TGTGCCAGCACCCCCCGGACAGGGAGCTCGGGGGGCTACACCTTC. Translated, it gives CASTPRTGSSGGYTF.

V usage is TRBV4-1 and J usage is TRBJ1-2, with D maybe TRBD1 (6 bases). Germline V lookup: CDR1 MGHRA, CDR2 YSYEKL. The CDR3 runs 18 residues. The V end lost 2 bases, the J end lost 2 bases, and 21 bases lay between the germline ends. The CDR3, as DNA: TGCGCCAGCAGCCAATCGCGGACAGTCTTTACTTCAAACTATGGCTACACCTTC. It yields the protein CASSQSRTVFTSNYGYTF.

The gene calls are TRBV12-3 or TRBV12-4 and TRBJ1-1; D is unclear. This CDR3 region has 13 residues. The V gene lost 3 bases and the J gene lost 6 bases, with 11 bases spanning the gap. The CDR3 DNA follows: TGTGCCAGCAGTTTTGATGGACGGGCTGAAGCTTTCTTT. The encoded protein is CASSFDGRAEAFF.

The V and J genes are TRBV3-1 (or the pseudogene TRBV3-2) and TRBJ1-2, with D maybe TRBD1 (5 bases). The CDR3 loop spans 13 amino acids. In germline, CDR1 is LGHDT, CDR2 YNNKEL (reference sequence). V was trimmed by 2 bases and J by 5 bases, leaving 9 bases between them. CDR3 nucleotides: TGTGCCAGCAGCCAACTCGGGACTTATGGCTACACCTTC. Translating it yields CASSQLGTYGYTF.

J is TRBJ2-2 and V is TRBV30; maybe TRBD2 (5 bases). The CDR3 spans 13 residues. Trimming removed 8 bases from V and 7 bases from J, with 17 bases in between. Germline CDR1 and CDR2: GTSNPN and SVGIG (reference sequence). The CDR3 here is CARDVSSGGELFF. DNA of the CDR3: TGTGCCCGGGATGTGAGTAGTGGCGGGGAGCTGTTTTTT.

V usage is TRBV19 and J usage is TRBJ2-2; TRBD2 might be the D (6 bases). Germline CDR1 is LNHDA and CDR2 is SQIVND (reference sequence). The CDR3 length is 14 residues. Between the trimmed V and J ends, which lost 7 bases and 7 bases, there was a span of 16 bases. The CDR3 here is CASTPGAGIGELFF. Here the CDR3 DNA reads TGTGCCAGTACTCCGGGAGCCGGGATCGGGGAGCTGTTTTTT.

This clone occurred a few times. The rearrangement joins TRBV24-1 to TRBJ1-1; no reliable D call. Trimming stripped 8 bases from V and 1 base from J, with 13 bases between. Germline V gives CDR1 KGHDR, CDR2 SFDVKD. This CDR3 is built from 14 residues. In nucleotides, the CDR3 is TGTGCCACCATCGGCGGACCTACGAACACTGAAGCTTTCTTT. It is translated as CATIGGPTNTEAFF.

The rearrangement links TRBV5-1 to TRBJ1-2; D is possibly TRBD1 (6 bases). V was trimmed by 4 bases and J by 5 bases, leaving 21 bases between them. Germline values: CDR1 SGHRS, CDR2 YFSETQ. This CDR3 has 16 residues. CDR3 nucleotide sequence: TGCGCCAGCAGCGCCCCAGGGGCGGGGAGGTTATATGGCTACACCTTC. It codes for CASSAPGAGRLYGYTF.

The genes are TRBV30 and TRBJ2-7, with 8 bases lining up with TRBD1. Germline V lookup: CDR1 GTSNPN, CDR2 SVGIG (reference sequence). With 5 bases clipped from V and 0 bases from J, the junction kept 6 bases outside the gene matches. The length of the CDR3 is 14 residues. DNA of the CDR3: TGTGCCTGGGAAACAGGGGGGAGCTCCTACGAGCAGTACTTC. Residues: CAWETGGSSYEQYF.